The 13 T cell receptor beta chains given below trace back to one sample, sequenced in a study of blood T cell repertoires in COVID-19. Generated by immunoSEQ multiplex PCR, the TCRdb table keeps only in-frame clones and is missing some. The data hold 250,000 to 350,000 clones, with 70% to 90% observed a single time. The specimen sequenced was peripheral blood. The receptors shown here come from a woman in her 50s who had recovered from COVID-19.

The chain carries TRBV6-5 and TRBJ1-2; 7 bases line up with TRBD1. The germline gives CDR1 MNHEY, CDR2 SVGAGI. With 4 bases clipped from V and 8 bases from J, the junction kept 7 bases outside the gene matches. The CDR3 runs 13 residues. The CDR3 loop is CASSFDDRDGYTF. In DNA, the CDR3 is TGTGCCAGCAGTTTCGACGACAGGGACGGCTACACCTTC.

J is TRBJ1-2 and V is TRBV30; maybe TRBD1 (6 bases). The germline V gene encodes CDR1 GTSNPN and CDR2 SVGIG (reference sequence). The CDR3 extends over 14 amino acids. The ends were cut back, 0 bases at V and 4 bases at J, with 12 bases in the middle. For the CDR3, the DNA is TGTGCCTGGAGTGTTTTCGAGGACAGCTATGGCTACACCTTC. Residues: CAWSVFEDSYGYTF.

The rearrangement links TRBV15 to TRBJ2-1; possibly TRBD2 for D (6 bases). Germline CDR1 and CDR2: LNHNV and YYDKDF (reference sequence). The V and J ends lost 3 bases and 8 bases respectively, with 17 bases between them. The CDR3 runs 15 residues. CDR3 bases: TGTGCCACCAGCAGTAAGGTGGGGGGTATCGATGAGCAGTTCTTC. It yields the protein CATSSKVGGIDEQFF.

This clone was seen a single time. J is TRBJ1-5 and V is TRBV30; weak D call: TRBD1 (6 bases). Germline lookup yields CDR1 GTSNPN and CDR2 SVGIG (reference sequence). This CDR3 has 15 amino acids. Trimming removed 5 bases at V and 0 bases at J, with 14 bases between. CDR3 region: CAWQPGTYSNQPQHF. The CDR3 coding sequence is TGTGCCTGGCAGCCCGGGACATATAGCAATCAGCCCCAGCATTTT.

The chain joins TRBV6-5 to TRBJ2-7; 7 bases fit TRBD1. The germline CDR1 and CDR2 sequences are MNHEY and SVGAGI. The junction had 6 bases not matched to a gene; V was cut back by 5 bases and J by 2 bases. The CDR3 is 14 residues long. CDR3 loop: CASSLTGFPYEQYF. The CDR3 DNA reads TGTGCCAGCAGTCTGACAGGGTTTCCCTACGAGCAGTACTTC.

This clone was observed a single time. The chain uses TRBV5-5 and TRBJ1-2; D possibly corresponds to TRBD1 (5 bases). This CDR3 is 15 amino acids long. Per the germline V gene, CDR1 is SGHKS and CDR2 is YYEKEE (reference sequence). Trimming took off 5 bases at V and 0 bases at J, with 14 bases between the two ends. This chain's CDR3 is CASSPTGDPNYGYTF. In DNA form, the CDR3 reads TGTGCCAGCAGTCCAACGGGGGACCCTAACTATGGCTACACCTTC.

CDR3 sequence: CAISESTGGAENIQYF. The CDR3 DNA reads as TGTGCCATCAGTGAGTCGACAGGGGGCGCGGAAAACATTCAGTACTTC. The genes are TRBV10-3 and TRBJ2-4, with 10 nucleotides matching TRBD1. With V trimmed by 0 bases and J by 5 bases, 4 bases remained unmatched. CDR3 length: 16 amino acids. Germline-derived CDR1 and CDR2 are ENHRY and SYGVKD.

The chain couples TRBV4-2 to TRBJ2-3; D is ambiguous. CDR3 length: 19 amino acids. Trimming stripped 0 bases from V and 0 bases from J, with 19 bases between. CDR1 LGHNA and CDR2 YNFKEQ come from the germline V gene. In DNA form, the CDR3 reads TGTGCCAGCAGCCAAGAGGTCCCGAATGTCGGGTCTAGCACAGATACGCAGTATTTT. Its translation is CASSQEVPNVGSSTDTQYF.

The CDR3 nucleotides are TGTGCCAGCAGCTTACAGGTGAACACTGAAGCTTTCTTT. It specifies CASSLQVNTEAFF. The V call is TRBV11-1, the J call TRBJ1-1; D gene unclear. The CDR3 is 13 residues long. V was pared by 2 bases and J by 0 bases, with 4 bases between. Per the germline V gene, CDR1 is SGHAT and CDR2 is FQDESV (reference sequence).

This clone was counted only a few times. The gene calls are TRBV5-4 and TRBJ2-7, with TRBD2 as a possible D gene (6 bases). Trimming pared 1 base from V and 6 bases from J, leaving 17 bases between. This CDR3 has 15 residues. Germline V gene lookup returns CDR1 SGHNT and CDR2 YYREEE (reference sequence). The CDR3 DNA follows: TGTGCCAGCAGCTTGTCAGGAGGAGGGACGGTCGAGCAGTACTTC. Protein: CASSLSGGGTVEQYF.

This chain joins TRBV2 and TRBJ2-3; 7 nucleotides align to TRBD2. This CDR3 is built from 14 residues. The germline V gene encodes CDR1 SNHLY and CDR2 FYNNEI. V lost 5 bases, J lost 3 bases, and 5 bases stayed unmatched. CDR3 in DNA: TGTGCCAGCAGTCGGCGGGAGCGGACAGATACGCAGTATTTT. Residues: CASSRRERTDTQYF.

As for this clone: Within the sample, other DNA sequences also encode this same CDR3. This rearrangement joins TRBV28 to TRBJ1-1; D remains ambiguous. The CDR3 totals 11 residues. Germline CDR1 is MDHEN and CDR2 is SYDVKM. Trimming shortened V by 6 bases and J by 1 base, and 3 bases separated the two germline ends. The CDR3 nucleotides read TGTGCCAGCAGCTCGAACACTGAAGCTTTCTTT. Its translation: CASSSNTEAFF.

In DNA form, the CDR3 reads TGTGCCAGCAATAACCGGGAGGATCTTTGGGGGGCCAACGTCCTGACTTTC. This encodes CASNNREDLWGANVLTF. The chain uses TRBV3-1 (or the pseudogene TRBV3-2) and TRBJ2-6; 7 bases align to TRBD2. This CDR3 has 17 amino acids. Germline CDR1 LGHDT, CDR2 YNNKEL (reference sequence). J was trimmed by 4 bases and V by 7 bases; bases with no gene match: 13.